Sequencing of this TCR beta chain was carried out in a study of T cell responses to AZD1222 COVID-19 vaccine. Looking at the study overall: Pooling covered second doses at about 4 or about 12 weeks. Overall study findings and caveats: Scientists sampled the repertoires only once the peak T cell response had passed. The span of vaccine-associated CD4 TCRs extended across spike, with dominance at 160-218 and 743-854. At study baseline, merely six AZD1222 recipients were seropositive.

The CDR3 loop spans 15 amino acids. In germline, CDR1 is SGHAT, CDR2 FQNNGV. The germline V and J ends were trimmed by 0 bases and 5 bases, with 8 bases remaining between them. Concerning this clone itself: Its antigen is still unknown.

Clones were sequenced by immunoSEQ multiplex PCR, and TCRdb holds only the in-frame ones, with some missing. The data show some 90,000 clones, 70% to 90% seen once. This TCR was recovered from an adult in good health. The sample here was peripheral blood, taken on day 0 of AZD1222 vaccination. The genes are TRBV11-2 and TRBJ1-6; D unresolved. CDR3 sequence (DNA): TGTGCCAGCAGCTTAGAGGCGGGAGATAATTCACCCCTCCACTTT. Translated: CASSLEAGDNSPLHF.